This T cell receptor beta chain is from a study of beta chain features in type 1 diabetes. Study-level background: Healthy donors and patients had similar age, gender and cell yields. Study-level points and caveats: Across all four CD4+ subsets, people with type 1 diabetes showed modestly shorter TCRB CDR3s. Patients with type 1 diabetes carried fewer insertions and had more deletions at their VDJ junctions.

This clone showed up just a few times. Its antigen is unknown. Germline V gene sequence: CDR1 LGHNA, CDR2 YSLEER. The CDR3 runs 16 residues. The V and J ends lost 1 base and 1 base respectively, with 13 bases between them. Sequenced material consisted of expressed TCRB transcripts (all of the isolated RNA was reverse transcribed). Measured with immunoSEQ multiplex PCR; TCRdb has only the in-frame clones, and not every one. The profile shows about 660,000 clones, about 14% of them singletons. Around 100 mL of blood, on average, came from one heparinised draw per donor. Sequenced input: naive CD4+ T cells from blood. The chain joins TRBV4-3 to TRBJ1-1; tentative D call: TRBD1 (5 bases). The receptor was isolated from a man in his late teens or twenties with type 1 diabetes. CDR3 loop: CASSQGRRERNTEAFF. The CDR3 coding sequence is TGCGCCAGCAGCCAAGGTCGCAGGGAAAGGAACACTGAAGCTTTCTTT.